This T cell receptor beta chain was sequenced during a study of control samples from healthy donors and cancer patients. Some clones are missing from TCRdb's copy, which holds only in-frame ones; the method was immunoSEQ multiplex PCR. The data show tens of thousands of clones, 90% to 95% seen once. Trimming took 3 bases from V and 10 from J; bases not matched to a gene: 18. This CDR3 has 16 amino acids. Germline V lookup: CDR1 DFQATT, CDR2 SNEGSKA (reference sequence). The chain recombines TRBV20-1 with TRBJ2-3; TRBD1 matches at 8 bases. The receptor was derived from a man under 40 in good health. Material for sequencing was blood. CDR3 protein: CSASLARGRIGGAQYF. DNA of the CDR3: TGCAGTGCTAGTTTGGCCAGGGGGCGCATTGGAGGGGCGCAGTATTTT.